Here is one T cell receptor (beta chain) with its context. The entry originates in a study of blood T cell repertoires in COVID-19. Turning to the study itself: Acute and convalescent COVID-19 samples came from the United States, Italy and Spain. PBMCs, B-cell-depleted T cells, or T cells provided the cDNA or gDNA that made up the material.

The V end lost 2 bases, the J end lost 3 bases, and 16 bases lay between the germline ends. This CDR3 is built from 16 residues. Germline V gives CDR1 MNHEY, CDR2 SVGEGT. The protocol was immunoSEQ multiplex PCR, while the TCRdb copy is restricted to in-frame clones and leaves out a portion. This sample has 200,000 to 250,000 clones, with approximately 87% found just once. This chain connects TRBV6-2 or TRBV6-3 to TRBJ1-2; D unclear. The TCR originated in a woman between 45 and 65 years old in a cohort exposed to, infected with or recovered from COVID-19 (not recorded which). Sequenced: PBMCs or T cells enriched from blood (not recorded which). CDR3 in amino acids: CASSYRSGLSDYGYTF. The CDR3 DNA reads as TGTGCCAGCAGTTACCGTTCCGGACTCTCCGACTATGGCTACACCTTC.